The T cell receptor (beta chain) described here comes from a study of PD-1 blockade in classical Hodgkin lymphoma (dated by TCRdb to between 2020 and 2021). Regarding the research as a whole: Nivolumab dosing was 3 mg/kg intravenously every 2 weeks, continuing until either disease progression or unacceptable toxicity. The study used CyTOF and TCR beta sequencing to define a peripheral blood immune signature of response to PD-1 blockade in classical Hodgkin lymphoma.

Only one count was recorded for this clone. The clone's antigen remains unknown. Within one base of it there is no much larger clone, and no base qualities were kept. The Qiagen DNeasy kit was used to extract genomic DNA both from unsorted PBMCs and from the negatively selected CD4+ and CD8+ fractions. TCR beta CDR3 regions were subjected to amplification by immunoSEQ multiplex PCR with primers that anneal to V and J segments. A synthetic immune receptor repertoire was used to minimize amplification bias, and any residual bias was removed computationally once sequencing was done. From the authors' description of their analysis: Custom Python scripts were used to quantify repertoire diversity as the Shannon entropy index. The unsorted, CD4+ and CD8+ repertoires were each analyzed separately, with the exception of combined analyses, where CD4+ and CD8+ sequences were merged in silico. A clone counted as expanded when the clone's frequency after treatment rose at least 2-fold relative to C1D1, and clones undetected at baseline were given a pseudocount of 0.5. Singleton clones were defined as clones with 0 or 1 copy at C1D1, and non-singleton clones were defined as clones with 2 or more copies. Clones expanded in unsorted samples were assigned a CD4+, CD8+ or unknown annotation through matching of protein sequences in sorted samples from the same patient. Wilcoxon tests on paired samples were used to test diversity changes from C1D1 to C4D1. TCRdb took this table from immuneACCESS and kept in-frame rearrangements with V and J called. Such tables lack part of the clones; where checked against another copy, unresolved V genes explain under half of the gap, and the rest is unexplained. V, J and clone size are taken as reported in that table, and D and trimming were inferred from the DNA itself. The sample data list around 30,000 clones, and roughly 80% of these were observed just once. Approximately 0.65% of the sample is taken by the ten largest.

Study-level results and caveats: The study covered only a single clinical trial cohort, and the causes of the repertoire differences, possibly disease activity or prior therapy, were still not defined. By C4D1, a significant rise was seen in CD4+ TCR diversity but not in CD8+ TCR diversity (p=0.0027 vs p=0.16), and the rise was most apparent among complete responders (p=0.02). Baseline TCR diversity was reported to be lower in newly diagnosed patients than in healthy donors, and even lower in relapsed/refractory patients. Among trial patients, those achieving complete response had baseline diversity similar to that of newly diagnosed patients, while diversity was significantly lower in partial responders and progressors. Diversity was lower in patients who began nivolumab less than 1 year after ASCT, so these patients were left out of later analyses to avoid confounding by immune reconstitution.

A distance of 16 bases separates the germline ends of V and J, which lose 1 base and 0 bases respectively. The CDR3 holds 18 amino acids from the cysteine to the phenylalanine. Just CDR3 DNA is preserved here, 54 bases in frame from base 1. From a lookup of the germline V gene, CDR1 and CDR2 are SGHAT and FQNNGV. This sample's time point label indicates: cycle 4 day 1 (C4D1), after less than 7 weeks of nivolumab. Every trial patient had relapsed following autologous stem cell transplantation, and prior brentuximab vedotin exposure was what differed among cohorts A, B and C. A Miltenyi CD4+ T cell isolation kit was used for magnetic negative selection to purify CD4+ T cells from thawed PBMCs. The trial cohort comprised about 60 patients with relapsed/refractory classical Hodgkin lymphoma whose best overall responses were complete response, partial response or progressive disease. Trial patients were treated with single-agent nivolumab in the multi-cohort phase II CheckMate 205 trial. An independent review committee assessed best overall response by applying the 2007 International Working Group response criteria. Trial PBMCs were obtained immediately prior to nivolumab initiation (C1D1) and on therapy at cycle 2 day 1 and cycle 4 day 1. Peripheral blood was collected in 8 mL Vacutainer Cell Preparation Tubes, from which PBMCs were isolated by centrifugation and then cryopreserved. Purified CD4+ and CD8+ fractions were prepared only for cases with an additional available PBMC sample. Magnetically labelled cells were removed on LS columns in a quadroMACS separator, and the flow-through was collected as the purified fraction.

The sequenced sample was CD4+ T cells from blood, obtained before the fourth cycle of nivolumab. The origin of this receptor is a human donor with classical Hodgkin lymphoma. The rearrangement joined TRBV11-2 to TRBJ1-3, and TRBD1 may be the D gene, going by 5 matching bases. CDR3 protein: CASSLAVRGRFSGNTIYF. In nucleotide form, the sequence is TGTGCCAGCAGCTTAGCCGTTCGGGGGAGGTTCTCTGGAAACACCATATATTTT. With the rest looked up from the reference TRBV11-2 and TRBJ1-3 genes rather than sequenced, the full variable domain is EAGVAQSPRYKIIEKRQSVAFWCNPISGHATLYWYQQILGQGPKLLIQFQNNGVVDDSQLPKDRFSAERLKGVDSTLKIQPAKLEDSAVYLCASSLAVRGRFSGNTIYFGEGSWLTVV.